The rows below give T cell receptor beta chains drawn from one sample of a study of blood T cells in healthy people across ages. TCRdb passed the 5' RACE reads through MiXCR, listing each CDR3 protein once. This sample has 750,000 to 1,000,000 distinct CDR3 sequences, with 29% found just once. These records were also assigned to another study, of T cells of mothers and their children.

Source material: blood. The receptors come from a woman in her 40s in good health. Each CDR3 is given with its conserved first and last residue. The order of the fields is J gene, CDR3 length, clone size, D gene, V gene, CDR3 DNA, CDR3 protein. A D gene is named only where the DNA matches it firmly. Rows may omit the clone size; those that give it use once, few, many or a size class.

j_gene: TRBJ1-5; len: 16; abundance: .; d_gene: .; v_gene: TRBV7-2; CDR3nt: TGTGCTAGCAGCCCCTCGACTGATCCTAGCAATCAGCCCCAGCATTTT; CDR3aa: CASSPSTDPSNQPQHF
j_gene: TRBJ2-7; len: 15; abundance: many; d_gene: .; v_gene: TRBV15; CDR3nt: TGTGCCACCAGCAGGGAGACAGCGACTTCCTACGAGCAGTACTTC; CDR3aa: CATSRETATSYEQYF
j_gene: TRBJ1-2; len: 10; abundance: .; d_gene: .; v_gene: TRBV20-1; CDR3nt: TGCAGTGCTGCCAACTATGGCTACACCTTC; CDR3aa: CSAANYGYTF
j_gene: TRBJ1-2; len: 12; abundance: .; d_gene: .; v_gene: TRBV20-1; CDR3nt: TGCAGTGCTACCGGCAGCGACTATGGCTACACCTTC; CDR3aa: CSATGSDYGYTF
j_gene: TRBJ1-4; len: 14; abundance: .; d_gene: .; v_gene: TRBV2; CDR3nt: TGTGCCAGCGCCGGAGGTGGTGTAGGGGAAAAACTGTTTTTT; CDR3aa: CASAGGGVGEKLFF
j_gene: TRBJ2-7; len: 13; abundance: many; d_gene: .; v_gene: TRBV7-2; CDR3nt: TGTGCCAGCAGCCTAACAGGGATTCCCGAGCAGTACTTC; CDR3aa: CASSLTGIPEQYF
j_gene: TRBJ2-7; len: 15; abundance: few; d_gene: .; v_gene: TRBV7-2; CDR3nt: TGTGCCAGCAGTCCCCTAGCGCTCCGAGTCTACGAGCAGTACTTC; CDR3aa: CASSPLALRVYEQYF
j_gene: TRBJ1-2; len: 14; abundance: many; d_gene: .; v_gene: TRBV6-5; CDR3nt: TGTGCCAGCAGTTACTCAGGGGGGATCTATGGCTACACCTTC; CDR3aa: CASSYSGGIYGYTF
j_gene: TRBJ1-1; len: 14; abundance: .; d_gene: TRBD1; v_gene: TRBV29-1; CDR3nt: TGCAGCGCGAACAGGGGGCAAGAGAACACTGAAGCTTTCTTT; CDR3aa: CSANRGQENTEAFF
j_gene: TRBJ2-5; len: 16; abundance: .; d_gene: .; v_gene: TRBV7-2; CDR3nt: TGTGCCAGCAGCTTAGGGACATTCACGTACCAAGAGACCCAGTACTTC; CDR3aa: CASSLGTFTYQETQYF
j_gene: TRBJ2-7; len: 13; abundance: .; d_gene: .; v_gene: TRBV28; CDR3nt: TGTGCCAGCAGCGGGACCCTGTGGTACGAGCAGTACTTC; CDR3aa: CASSGTLWYEQYF
j_gene: TRBJ2-3; len: 18; abundance: .; d_gene: TRBD2; v_gene: TRBV4-1; CDR3nt: TGTGCCAGCCGCCGACTAGCGGGGGGGGGATTAAGCACAGATACGCAGTATTTT; CDR3aa: CASRRLAGGGLSTDTQYF
j_gene: TRBJ1-2; len: 15; abundance: many; d_gene: TRBD1; v_gene: TRBV11-2; CDR3nt: TGTGCCAGCAGCTTCACACAGGGGAATGACTATGGCTACACCTTC; CDR3aa: CASSFTQGNDYGYTF
j_gene: TRBJ1-1; len: 14; abundance: few; d_gene: .; v_gene: TRBV7-9; CDR3nt: TGTGCCAGCAGCTTAGGGACCGGGCCAAGTGAAGCTTTCTTT; CDR3aa: CASSLGTGPSEAFF
j_gene: TRBJ1-2; len: 12; abundance: .; d_gene: .; v_gene: TRBV20-1; CDR3nt: TGCAGTGTTATGGCTCGAGTCTATGGCTACACCTTC; CDR3aa: CSVMARVYGYTF
j_gene: TRBJ1-2; len: 18; abundance: many; d_gene: .; v_gene: TRBV20-1; CDR3nt: TGCAGTGCTCCATACCTCCGGGTCAGGGGAAATTCAGGCTATGGCTACACCTTC; CDR3aa: CSAPYLRVRGNSGYGYTF
j_gene: TRBJ2-5; len: 14; abundance: few; d_gene: TRBD1; v_gene: TRBV19; CDR3nt: TGTGCCAGTAGTCCGACAGGGTATCAGGCGACCCAGTACTTC; CDR3aa: CASSPTGYQATQYF
j_gene: TRBJ2-3; len: 16; abundance: once; d_gene: TRBD1; v_gene: TRBV28; CDR3nt: TGTGCCAGCAGTCCCCCACAGGGGGCATCGTCAAATACGCAGTATTTT; CDR3aa: CASSPPQGASSNTQYF
j_gene: TRBJ2-3; len: 13; abundance: few; d_gene: TRBD2; v_gene: TRBV20-1; CDR3nt: TGCAGTGCTACCGGGGACTACGCAGATACGCAGTATTTT; CDR3aa: CSATGDYADTQYF
j_gene: TRBJ2-3; len: 14; abundance: .; d_gene: TRBD2; v_gene: TRBV20-1; CDR3nt: TGCAGCCCGAGCGCGGGGGGGCGCCGAGATACGCAGTATTTT; CDR3aa: CSPSAGGRRDTQYF